These 25 T cell receptor beta chains came from one sample sequenced in a study of T cell clonality in common variable immunodeficiency. The protocol was immunoSEQ multiplex PCR, while the TCRdb copy is restricted to in-frame clones and leaves out a portion. The data show about 64,000 clones, none appearing only once, with 1.7% held by the ten largest. Specimen: peripheral blood mononuclear cells. The receptors stem from a person aged 18-70 years in good health.

This clone was seen repeatedly, ten times or more. Read data end 3 residues before the CDR3 end; the end is taken from the germline J gene. This chain links TRBV30 with TRBJ2-6; 7 bases agree with TRBD1. V lost 1 base, J lost 2 bases, and 8 bases stayed unmatched. CDR1 is GTSNPN and CDR2 is SVGIG in the germline V gene (reference sequence). CDR3 length: 17 residues. The DNA read from the CDR3 is TGTGCCTGGAGTGGAGACAGGGTGGTCGCTGGGGCCAACGTC. Amino acids: CAWSGDRVVAGANV. The entire CDR3 protein is CAWSGDRVVAGANVLTF.

This clone has at least ten counts. The read terminates 3 residues ahead of where the CDR3 ends, so the germline J gene completes it. Other DNA sequences within the sample encode an identical CDR3. The genes are TRBV7-3 and TRBJ2-1; TRBD2 matches at 7 bases. The germline V gene encodes CDR1 SGHTA and CDR2 FQGTGA. J gave up 3 bases and V 0 bases, and 2 bases lay outside the gene matches. The CDR3 is 15 residues long. The CDR3 DNA, read in part, is TGTGCCAGCAGCTTAACGGGCGGGAGCTACAATGAG. Translation gives CASSLTGGSYNE. The whole CDR3 is CASSLTGGSYNEQFF.

This clone was detected many times. The read gets to within 3 residues of the CDR3 end, and the germline J gene fills in the rest. V usage is TRBV19 and J usage is TRBJ2-3, with D perhaps matching TRBD2 (6 bases). Deletions cut 2 bases from V and 2 bases from J, with 11 bases between. Germline CDR1 reads LNHDA; CDR2 reads SQIVND (reference sequence). CDR3 length: 15 amino acids. The CDR3 here is CASSIIAATTDTQYF. CDR3 DNA (partial): TGTGCCAGTAGTATAATAGCGGCCACCACAGATACG.

Many counts were recorded for this clone. Coverage ceases 3 residues before the CDR3 finishes, and the germline J gene fills in the end. The chain joins TRBV2 to TRBJ2-7, with a weak D call TRBD2 (6 bases). Germline V gene data show CDR1 as SNHLY and CDR2 as FYNNEI. The CDR3 sequence is 12 residues long. Trimming left V 4 bases short and J 6 bases short, with 10 bases between. The covered CDR3 bases are TGTGCCAGCAGTGGGGACTCCCGCGAG. Translating it yields CASSGDSRE. The full CDR3 protein reads CASSGDSREQYF.

This clone occurred many times. Read data end 3 residues before the CDR3 end; the end is taken from the germline J gene. This chain uses TRBV5-1 with TRBJ1-3, with D hard to call. CDR1 is SGHRS and CDR2 is YFSETQ in the germline V gene. V was pared by 4 bases and J by 4 bases, with 9 bases between. The CDR3 length is 13 residues. The CDR3 bases that were read are TGCGCCAGCAGCCCCGCGACAGGAAACACC. Translated: CASSPATGNT. The complete CDR3 reads CASSPATGNTIYF.

This clone has ten or more counts. Sequencing ends 3 residues short of the CDR3 end; the germline J gene provides the rest. The V gene is TRBV7-6, the J gene TRBJ1-6; D unresolved. The V and J ends lost 10 bases and 1 base respectively, with 8 bases between them. The CDR3 contains 13 residues. Germline CDR1 and CDR2: SGHVS and FNYEAQ. Partial CDR3 DNA: TGTGCCACAAGACAATCCTATAATTCACCC. It translates to CATRQSYNSP. The whole CDR3 sequence reads CATRQSYNSPLHF.

This clone was detected many times. The CDR3 end falls 3 residues outside the read, so it is completed with the germline J gene. The chain has TRBV4-2 and TRBJ2-7; 7 bases match TRBD2. This CDR3 region has 15 residues. The junction had 7 bases not matched to a gene; V was cut back by 3 bases and J by 2 bases. Germline-derived CDR1 and CDR2 are LGHNA and YNFKEQ. The covered CDR3 bases are TGTGCCAGCAGCCATCAGCGGGGAGAGACCTACGAG. Its protein product is CASSHQRGETYE. The CDR3, in full, reads CASSHQRGETYEQYF.

This clone was seen ten or more times. Read coverage stops 3 residues before the CDR3 terminus; the germline J gene supplies the remainder. The gene calls are TRBV2 and TRBJ2-1, with D unresolved. The V end lost 2 bases, the J end lost 5 bases, and 4 bases lay between the germline ends. The CDR3 is 12 residues long. The germline CDR1 and CDR2 sequences are SNHLY and FYNNEI. The CDR3 DNA, read in part, is TGTGCCAGCAGTGAATGGCACAATGAG. Its translation is CASSEWHNE. The CDR3 in full is CASSEWHNEQFF.

There are many counts of this clone. Coverage ceases 3 residues before the CDR3 finishes, and the germline J gene fills in the end. The chain has TRBV13 and TRBJ2-7; 11 bases agree with TRBD1. V lost 5 bases and J lost 0; bases outside the gene matches: 18. The CDR3 extends over 20 amino acids. Germline assignment: CDR1 PRHDT and CDR2 FYEKMQ (reference sequence). The chain's CDR3 is CASSAPGGGQGVLFSYEQYF. The sequenced part of the CDR3 DNA is TGTGCCAGCAGCGCACCGGGGGGGGGACAGGGGGTCCTCTTCTCCTACGAG.

This clone was seen ten or more times. The read ends 3 residues early relative to the CDR3; the germline J gene fills the gap. The rearrangement uses TRBV20-1 and TRBJ2-1, with D possibly matching TRBD1 (6 bases). This CDR3 spans 16 amino acids. The ends were cut back, 5 bases at V and 0 bases at J, with 17 bases in the middle. Germline V CDR1 and CDR2: DFQATT, SNEGSKA (reference sequence). The CDR3 DNA, read in part, is TGCAGTGCTCCTTCCGGGACATCAGCCTCCTACAATGAG. Its translation: CSAPSGTSASYNE. The CDR3, in full, reads CSAPSGTSASYNEQFF.

This clone was counted at least ten times. The read ends 3 residues shy of where the CDR3 ends; the end is completed using the germline J gene. The chain recombines TRBV7-3 with TRBJ2-3; 13 bases are a match to TRBD2. After removal of 6 bases from V and 1 base from J, the junction contained 7 bases not matched to a gene. Germline CDR1 is SGHTA and CDR2 is FQGTGA. The CDR3 extends over 17 amino acids. CDR3 DNA, as far as it was read: TGTGCCAGCAGAGCCGGACTAGCGGGAGTCCGCACAGATACG. This encodes CASRAGLAGVRTDT. In full, the CDR3 reads CASRAGLAGVRTDTQYF.

This clone was recorded at least ten times. From the germline J gene comes the end of the CDR3, since the read stops 3 residues before it. The chain recombines TRBV7-3 with TRBJ2-3; 11 bases are shared with TRBD2. CDR1 and CDR2 from the germline V gene are SGHTA and FQGTGA. The CDR3 sequence is 16 residues long. The junction had 1 base not matched to a gene; V was cut back by 1 base and J by 1 base. The CDR3 spells CASSLISGGGTDTQYF. CDR3 bases read: TGTGCCAGCAGCTTAATTAGCGGGGGGGGCACAGATACG.

Worth noting for this clone: The observed sequence ends 3 residues before the CDR3 terminus, with the missing tail filled in from the germline J gene. This chain links TRBV7-2 with TRBJ2-7; D not resolved. V gave up 3 bases and J gave up 2 bases, with 5 bases separating them. The germline gives CDR1 SGHTA, CDR2 FQGNSA. There are 12 residues in the CDR3. The CDR3 bases that were read are TGTGCCAGCAGCTTGTATCCCTACGAG. Amino acid sequence: CASSLYPYE. The whole CDR3 sequence reads CASSLYPYEQYF.

This clone was detected only a few times. It may be a read error: a sequence one base away is much more abundant. The read ends 3 residues before the CDR3 terminus; that terminus is restored from the germline J gene. The genes are TRBV23-1 and TRBJ2-2, with TRBD1 identical over 10 bases. Being an ORF, TRBV23-1 has a function that is uncertain. V was pared by 2 bases and J by 6 bases, with 6 bases of the junction left unmatched. The CDR3 is 16 amino acids. The CDR3 DNA, read in part, is TGCGCCAGCAGTCAACAGGGGACAGGGGACTCCGGGGAG. Its translation: CASSQQGTGDSGE. The full CDR3 reads CASSQQGTGDSGELFF.

At least ten counts were recorded for this clone. The observed sequence ends 3 residues before the CDR3 terminus, with the missing tail filled in from the germline J gene. The chain uses TRBV19 and TRBJ2-1; 7 nucleotides line up with TRBD2. Germline loops: CDR1 LNHDA, CDR2 SQIVND (reference sequence). Trimming took 0 bases from V and 4 from J; bases not matched to a gene: 12. The CDR3 spans 18 residues. CDR3: CASSIDYSAGTIYNEQFF. The CDR3 DNA, read in part, is TGTGCCAGTAGTATAGACTACTCAGCGGGGACCATATACAATGAG.

This clone was seen ten or more times. From the germline J gene comes the end of the CDR3, since the read stops 3 residues before it. V is TRBV7-3 and J is TRBJ1-6; unclear D gene. Germline CDR1 SGHTA, CDR2 FQGTGA. V shed 1 base and J shed 0 bases, with 4 bases lying between them. The CDR3 consists of 15 residues. CDR3 sequence: CASSLSSSYNSPLHF. CDR3 bases read: TGTGCCAGCAGCTTAAGTAGCTCCTATAATTCACCC.

The table lists this clone with many counts. Read coverage stops 3 residues before the CDR3 terminus; the germline J gene supplies the remainder. The chain uses TRBV7-3 and TRBJ2-7, with 10 bases aligning to TRBD2. Germline values: CDR1 SGHTA, CDR2 FQGTGA. The junction had 2 bases not matched to a gene; V was cut back by 0 bases and J by 3 bases. CDR3 length: 15 amino acids. The CDR3 bases that were read are TGTGCCAGCAGCTTAACGGCTAGCGGGGGCTACGAG. Protein: CASSLTASGGYE. The CDR3 as a whole reads CASSLTASGGYEQYF.

This clone was recorded a few times. Read data end 3 residues before the CDR3 end; the end is taken from the germline J gene. The J gene is TRBJ2-1, the V gene TRBV6-2 or TRBV6-3; 11 bases map to TRBD2. CDR1 and CDR2 (germline): MNHEY, SVGEGT. The CDR3 contains 15 residues. V dropped 6 bases and J dropped 9; count of bases not matched to a gene: 10. CDR3 residues: CASRLAGDTTIEQFF. The CDR3 bases that were read are TGTGCCAGCAGACTAGCGGGGGACACCACTATTGAG.

The sample holds many counts of this clone. The CDR3 extends 3 residues past the end of the read, so its final part is completed from the germline J gene. The gene calls are TRBV7-9 and TRBJ2-1; 10 nucleotides line up with TRBD1. The CDR3 spans 15 residues. J lost 6 bases, V lost 4 bases, and 6 bases had no gene match. Germline CDR1 and CDR2: SEHNR and FQNEAQ (reference sequence). The CDR3 here is CASSSGQGIINEQFF. The sequenced CDR3 bases are TGTGCCAGCAGCTCGGGACAGGGGATAATCAATGAG.

This clone was found many times. The observed sequence ends 3 residues before the CDR3 terminus, with the missing tail filled in from the germline J gene. The V and J genes are TRBV2 and TRBJ1-1; D not certain. This CDR3 has 13 amino acids. Per germline, CDR1 SNHLY and CDR2 FYNNEI. V lost 7 bases and J lost 1, with 10 bases in between. The part of the CDR3 DNA that was read is TGTGCCAGCATTTTTTCCAGGAACACTGAA. Protein: CASIFSRNTE. The whole CDR3 is CASIFSRNTEAFF.

This clone was seen ten or more times. The read finishes 3 residues shy of the CDR3 end, and the germline J gene is used to complete it. The chain combines TRBV5-1 with TRBJ2-5; 10 bases align to TRBD1. V was clipped by 0 bases and J by 5 bases; unmatched bases: 4. Germline lookup yields CDR1 SGHRS and CDR2 YFSETQ. CDR3 length equals 15 residues. CDR3 protein: CASSLAGTGVETQYF. The CDR3 DNA, read in part, is TGCGCCAGCAGCTTGGCCGGGACAGGGGTTGAGACC.

This clone appeared many times. Sequencing ends 3 residues short of the CDR3 end; the germline J gene provides the rest. The chain is built from TRBV20-1 and TRBJ2-5; 10 bases fit TRBD1. The V segment lost 5 bases and the J segment 4 bases; nucleotides outside the gene matches: 4. The CDR3 length is 13 residues. Germline lookup yields CDR1 DFQATT and CDR2 SNEGSKA (reference sequence). The chain's CDR3 is CSAGRDRGETQYF. The covered CDR3 bases are TGCAGTGCTGGCCGGGACAGGGGAGAGACC.

This clone was seen at least ten times. The read comes to an end 3 residues before the CDR3 does, leaving the germline J gene to fill in the end. The rearrangement joins TRBV20-1 to TRBJ2-5; 9 bases match TRBD1. Germline trimming cut 0 bases from V and 5 bases from J; bases unmatched to any gene: 4. CDR1 and CDR2 (germline): DFQATT, SNEGSKA (reference sequence). The CDR3 spans 14 residues. The sequenced CDR3 bases are TGCAGTGCTAGAGAGGACAGGGGCGGGGAGACC. Amino acid sequence: CSAREDRGGET. The complete CDR3 reads CSAREDRGGETQYF.

The sample holds many counts of this clone. The CDR3 end falls 3 residues outside the read, so it is completed with the germline J gene. V usage is TRBV19 and J usage is TRBJ2-1, with 8 bases fitting TRBD2. The trim removed 6 bases at V and 7 bases at J, leaving 5 bases unmatched. CDR3 length: 13 amino acids. Germline V lookup: CDR1 LNHDA, CDR2 SQIVND (reference sequence). CDR3 DNA (partial): TGTGCCAGTAGCCCGGGGGGGGCAAATGAG. Protein product: CASSPGGANE. The entire CDR3 is CASSPGGANEQFF.

Incomplete CDR3 DNA: TGTGCCACCAGGTGGTCGACAGCCTACGAG. Its protein product is CATRWSTAYE. The whole CDR3 protein is CATRWSTAYEQYF. This chain uses TRBV2 with TRBJ2-7, with a weak D call TRBD1 (5 bases). The missing CDR3 end, 3 residues past where the read stops, is filled in from the germline J gene. V was pared by 10 bases and J by 2 bases, with 15 bases between. The CDR3 has 13 residues. Per germline, CDR1 SNHLY and CDR2 FYNNEI.